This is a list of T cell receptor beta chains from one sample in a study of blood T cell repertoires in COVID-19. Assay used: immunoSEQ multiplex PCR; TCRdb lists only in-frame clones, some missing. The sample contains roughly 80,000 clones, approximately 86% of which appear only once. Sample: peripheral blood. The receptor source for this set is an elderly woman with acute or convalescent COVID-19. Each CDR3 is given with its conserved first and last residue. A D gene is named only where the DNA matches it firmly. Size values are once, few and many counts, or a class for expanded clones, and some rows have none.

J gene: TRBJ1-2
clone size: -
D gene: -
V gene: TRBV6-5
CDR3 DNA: TGTGCCAGCAGTAGCTTTAACTATGGCTACACCTTC
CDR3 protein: CASSSFNYGYTF

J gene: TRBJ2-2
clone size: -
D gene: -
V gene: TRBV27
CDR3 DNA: TGTGCCAGCAGTGTCGGGGGAACCGGGGAGCTGTTTTTT
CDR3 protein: CASSVGGTGELFF

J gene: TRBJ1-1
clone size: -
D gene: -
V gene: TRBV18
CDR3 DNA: TGTGCCAGCTCACCCCCCAGAAACACTGAAGCTTTCTTT
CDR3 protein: CASSPPRNTEAFF

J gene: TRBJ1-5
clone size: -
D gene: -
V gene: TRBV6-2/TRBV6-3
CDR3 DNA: TGTGCCAGCAGTTACTCAGGGGCCACTAATCAGCCCCAGCATTTT
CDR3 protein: CASSYSGATNQPQHF

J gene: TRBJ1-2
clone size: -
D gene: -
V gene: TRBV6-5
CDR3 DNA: TGTGCCAGCAGGATGGGGAGGAACTATGGCTACACCTTC
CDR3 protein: CASRMGRNYGYTF

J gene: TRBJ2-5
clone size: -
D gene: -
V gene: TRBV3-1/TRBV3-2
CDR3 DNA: TGTGCCAGCAGCCAAGACCGATGGGCGAATCCCCAAACGACCCAGTACTTC
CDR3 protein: CASSQDRWANPQTTQYF

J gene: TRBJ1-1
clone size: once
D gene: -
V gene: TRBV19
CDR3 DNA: TGTGCCAGTAGTCCCAGGTGGGGGGGCAGTACTGAAGCTTTCTTT
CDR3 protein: CASSPRWGGSTEAFF

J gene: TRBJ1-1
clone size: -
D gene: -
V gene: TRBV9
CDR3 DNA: TGTGCCAGCAGCGTGTCGGGGAACACTGAAGCTTTCTTT
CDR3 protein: CASSVSGNTEAFF

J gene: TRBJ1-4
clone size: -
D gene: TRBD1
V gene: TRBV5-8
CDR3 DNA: TGTGCCAGCAGCTTGGTAGGGGGCGAAGCTAATGAAAAACTGTTTTTT
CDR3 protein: CASSLVGGEANEKLFF

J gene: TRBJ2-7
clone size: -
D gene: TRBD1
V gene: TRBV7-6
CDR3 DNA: TGTGCCAGCAGCGGTGGGACAGATAATTACTACGAGCAGTACTTC
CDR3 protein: CASSGGTDNYYEQYF